This T cell receptor (beta chain) was obtained from a study of response to subunit inactivated influenza vaccine (dated by TCRdb to the late 2010s). Regarding the study in general: The study used deep quantitative T cell receptor repertoire profiling to track responses to a trivalent subunit inactivated influenza vaccine.

CDR1 and CDR2 were assigned from the germline V gene as MGHRA and YSYEKL. From its cysteine to its phenylalanine, the CDR3 spans 16 amino acids. Just the 48-base CDR3 DNA is kept, in frame starting at base 1. Trimming removed 0 bases from V and 0 bases from J, leaving 9 bases between the germline ends. The method behind the library was RT-PCR. Data came from an Illumina HiSeq 2500. Starting from the raw public reads, TCRdb applied fastp trimming at Q25, assembled clones with MiXCR and retained in-frame beta chains. Identical CDR3 protein sequences are pooled into one entry, listed with their most common genes and DNA. The table for this sample lists fewer than 400,000 distinct CDR3 sequences; just over 20% of them were counted only once. Of the sample, about 10% falls within the top ten clones. The paper's findings and limits, for the study overall: The authors proposed that each seasonal influenza vaccination may bring in only a limited number of new T cells.

In regard to this clonotype: Its cognate antigen has yet to be identified. Per-base quality was not reported, and no clone a single base away is much larger than it.

The chain is assembled from TRBV4-1 and TRBJ2-1, and TRBD1 may be the D gene, going by 6 matching bases. The TCR sequence derives from a man aged 45-69 years who received an inactivated influenza vaccine. Donor details come from another sample of the same person, matched by shared clones. Sequencing was performed on PBMCs from blood, taken 21 months after vaccination. The sequenced DNA: TGCGCCAGCAGCCAAGATCCGGACAGCTCCTACAATGAGCAGTTCTTC. Its protein reads: CASSQDPDSSYNEQFF.